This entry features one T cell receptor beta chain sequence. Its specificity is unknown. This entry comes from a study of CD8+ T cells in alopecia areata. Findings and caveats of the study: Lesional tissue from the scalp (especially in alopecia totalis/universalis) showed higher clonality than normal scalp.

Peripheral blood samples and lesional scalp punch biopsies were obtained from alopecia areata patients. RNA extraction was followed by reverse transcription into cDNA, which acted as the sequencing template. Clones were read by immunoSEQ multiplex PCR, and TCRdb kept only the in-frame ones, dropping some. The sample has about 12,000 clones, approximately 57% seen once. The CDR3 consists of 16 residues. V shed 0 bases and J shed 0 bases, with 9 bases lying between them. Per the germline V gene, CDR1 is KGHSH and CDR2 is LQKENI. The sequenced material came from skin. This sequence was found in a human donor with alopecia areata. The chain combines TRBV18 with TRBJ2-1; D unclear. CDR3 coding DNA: TGTGCCAGCTCACCACCGTCCCTCTCCTCCTACAATGAGCAGTTCTTC. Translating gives CASSPPSLSSYNEQFF.